This entry is about one T cell receptor (beta chain). Its specificity is not known. V lost 4 bases and J 2 bases, leaving 25 bases between the germline ends. CDR1 is SGDLS and CDR2 is YYNGEE in the germline V gene. This CDR3 has 19 amino acids. These data come from a study of cytomegalovirus exposure and HLA in healthy donors. Study observations and caveats: Some public TCRs appeared in many individuals, while most sequences were rare. An analysis was carried out later, and it reportedly showed fewer N-insertions in an Asian-associated ancestry cluster than the roughly 700-donor mean.

PCR amplification relied on 60 Vbeta primers (plus 13 Jbeta primers). How the authors handled the data: Counted up in a later analysis, unique TCR beta chains came to some 75 million, with about 10 million shared. The repertoire was sequenced with immunoSEQ multiplex PCR; TCRdb's copy has only in-frame clones and lacks some. Clone size and the V and J calls come from that table; the DNA yielded D and trimming. The profile shows approximately 140,000 clones, about 60% of them singletons. Sequencing used PBMCs. The clonotype originates from an older woman in good health and CMV-seropositive. This chain joins TRBV9 and TRBJ2-1, with D unresolved. In DNA, the CDR3 is TGTGCCAGCAGCCCTCCCTTCTGGGCAGCCGAGAAAACCTACAATGAGCAGTTCTTC. Its protein product is CASSPPFWAAEKTYNEQFF.